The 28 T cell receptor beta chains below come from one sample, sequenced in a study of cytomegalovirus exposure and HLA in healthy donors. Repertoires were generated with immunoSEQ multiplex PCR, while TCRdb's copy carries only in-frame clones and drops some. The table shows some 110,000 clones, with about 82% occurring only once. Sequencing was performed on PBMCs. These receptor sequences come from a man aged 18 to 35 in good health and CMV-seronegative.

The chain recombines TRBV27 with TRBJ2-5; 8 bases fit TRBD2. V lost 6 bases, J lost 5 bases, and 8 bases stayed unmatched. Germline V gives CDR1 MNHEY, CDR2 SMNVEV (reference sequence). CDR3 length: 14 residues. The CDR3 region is CASSPTPGGETQYF. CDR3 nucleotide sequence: TGTGCCAGCAGCCCAACCCCGGGAGGGGAGACCCAGTACTTC.

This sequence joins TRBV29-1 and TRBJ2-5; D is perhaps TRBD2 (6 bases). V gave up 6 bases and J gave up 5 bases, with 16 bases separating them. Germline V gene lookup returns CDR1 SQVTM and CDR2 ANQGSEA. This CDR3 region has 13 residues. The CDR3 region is CSVGGGGVETQYF. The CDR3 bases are TGCAGCGTGGGAGGTGGGGGAGTCGAGACCCAGTACTTC.

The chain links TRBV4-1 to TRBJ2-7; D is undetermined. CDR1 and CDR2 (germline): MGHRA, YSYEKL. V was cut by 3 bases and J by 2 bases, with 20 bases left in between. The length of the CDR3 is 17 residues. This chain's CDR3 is CASSHTFSGVSAYEQYF. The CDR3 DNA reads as TGCGCCAGCAGCCATACCTTTAGTGGAGTCAGCGCCTACGAGCAGTACTTC.

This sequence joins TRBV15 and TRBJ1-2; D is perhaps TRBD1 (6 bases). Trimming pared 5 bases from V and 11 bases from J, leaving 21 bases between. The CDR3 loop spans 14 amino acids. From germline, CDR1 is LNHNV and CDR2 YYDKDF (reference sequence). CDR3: CATSENPDVGGYTF. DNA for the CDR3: TGTGCCACCAGCGAAAATCCCGACGTAGGGGGTTACACCTTC. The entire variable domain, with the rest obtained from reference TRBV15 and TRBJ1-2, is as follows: DAMVIQNPRYQVTQFGKPVTLSCSQTLNHNVMYWYQQKSSQAPKLLFHYYDKDFNNEADTPDNFQSRRPNTSFCFLDIRSPGLGDTAMYLCATSENPDVGGYTFGSGTRLTVV.

The CDR3 DNA follows: TGTGCCAGCTCAATCGGGGTGAACACTGAAGCTTTCTTT. This gives the protein CASSIGVNTEAFF. The J gene is TRBJ1-1, the V gene TRBV11-3; the D is unclear. With 8 bases removed from V and 0 bases from J, the gap between germline ends came to 10 bases. Per germline, CDR1 SGHNT and CDR2 YENEEA. The CDR3 spans 13 residues.

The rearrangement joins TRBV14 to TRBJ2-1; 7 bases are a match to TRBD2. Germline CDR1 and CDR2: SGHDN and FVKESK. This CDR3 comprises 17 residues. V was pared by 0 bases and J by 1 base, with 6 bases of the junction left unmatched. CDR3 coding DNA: TGTGCCAGCAGCCAAGATCGCGGGAGCATATCCTACAATGAGCAGTTCTTC. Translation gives CASSQDRGSISYNEQFF.

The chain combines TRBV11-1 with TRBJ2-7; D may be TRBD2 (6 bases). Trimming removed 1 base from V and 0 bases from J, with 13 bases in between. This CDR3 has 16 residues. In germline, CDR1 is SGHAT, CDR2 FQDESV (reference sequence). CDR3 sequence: CASSLGASDRSYEQYF. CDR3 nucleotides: TGTGCCAGCAGCTTAGGCGCTAGCGATCGCTCCTACGAGCAGTACTTC. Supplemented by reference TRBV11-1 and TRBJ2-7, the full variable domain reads EAEVAQSPRYKITEKSQAVAFWCDPISGHATLYWYRQILGQGPELLVQFQDESVVDDSQLPKDRFSAERLKGVDSTLKIQPAELGDSAMYLCASSLGASDRSYEQYFGPGTRLTVT.

CDR3 region: CASSYVTSGSYEQYF. The CDR3 bases are TGTGCCAGCAGTTACGTAACTAGCGGGAGCTACGAGCAGTACTTC. The chain has TRBV27 and TRBJ2-7; 11 bases are a match to TRBD2. The CDR3 is 15 residues long. The J segment lost 3 bases and the V segment lost 4 bases, leaving 5 bases of the junction unmatched. The germline V gene has CDR1 MNHEY and CDR2 SMNVEV (reference sequence).

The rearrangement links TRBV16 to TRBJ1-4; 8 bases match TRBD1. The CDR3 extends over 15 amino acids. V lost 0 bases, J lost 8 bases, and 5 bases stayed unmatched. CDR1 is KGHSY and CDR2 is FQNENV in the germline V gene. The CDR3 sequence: CASSQSGRTGEKLFF. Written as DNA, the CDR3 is TGTGCCAGCAGCCAATCTGGGAGGACAGGGGAAAAACTGTTTTTT.

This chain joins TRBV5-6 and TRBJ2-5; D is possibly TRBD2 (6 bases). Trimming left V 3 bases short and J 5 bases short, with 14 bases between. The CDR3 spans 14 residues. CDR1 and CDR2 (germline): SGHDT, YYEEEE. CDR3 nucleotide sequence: TGTGCCAGCAGCTGGGGGGTTGGGGCGGAGACCCAGTACTTC. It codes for CASSWGVGAETQYF.

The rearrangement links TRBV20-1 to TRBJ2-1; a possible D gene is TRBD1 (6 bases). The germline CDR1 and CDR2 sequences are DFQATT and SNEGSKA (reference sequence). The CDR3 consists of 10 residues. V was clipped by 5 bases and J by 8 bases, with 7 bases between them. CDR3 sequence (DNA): TGCAGTGCTGAGGGGGATGAGCAGTTCTTC. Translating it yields CSAEGDEQFF.

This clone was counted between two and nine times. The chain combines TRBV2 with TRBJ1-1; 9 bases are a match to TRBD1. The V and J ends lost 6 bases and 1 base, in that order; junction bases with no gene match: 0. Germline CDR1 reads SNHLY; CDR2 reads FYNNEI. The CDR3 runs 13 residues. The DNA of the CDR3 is TGTGCCAGCAGGGGACAGGGGAACACTGAAGCTTTCTTT. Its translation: CASRGQGNTEAFF.

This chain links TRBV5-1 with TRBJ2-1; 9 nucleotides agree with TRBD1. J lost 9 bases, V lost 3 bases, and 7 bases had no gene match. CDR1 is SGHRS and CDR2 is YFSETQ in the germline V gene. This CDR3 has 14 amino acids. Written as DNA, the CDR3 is TGCGCCAGCAGCTACCGACAGGGGGATGGTGAGCAGTTCTTC. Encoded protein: CASSYRQGDGEQFF.

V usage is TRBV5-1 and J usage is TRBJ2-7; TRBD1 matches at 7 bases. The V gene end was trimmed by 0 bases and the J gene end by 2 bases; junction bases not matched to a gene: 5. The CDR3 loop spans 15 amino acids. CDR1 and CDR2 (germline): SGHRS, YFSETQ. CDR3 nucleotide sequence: TGCGCCAGCAGCTTGGAGGGGGCGCCCACCTACGAGCAGTACTTC. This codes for CASSLEGAPTYEQYF.

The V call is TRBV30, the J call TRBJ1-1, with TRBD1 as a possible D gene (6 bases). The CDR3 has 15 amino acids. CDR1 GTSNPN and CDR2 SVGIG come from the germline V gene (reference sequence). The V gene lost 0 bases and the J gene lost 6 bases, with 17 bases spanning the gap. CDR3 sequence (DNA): TGTGCCTGGAGTGTAGGAGTGGGGGCGTTTTCTGAAGCTTTCTTT. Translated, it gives CAWSVGVGAFSEAFF.

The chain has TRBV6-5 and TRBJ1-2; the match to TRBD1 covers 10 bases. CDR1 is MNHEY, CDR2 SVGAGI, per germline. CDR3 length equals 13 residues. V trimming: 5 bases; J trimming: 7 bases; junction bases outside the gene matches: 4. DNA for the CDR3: TGTGCCAGCAGTCCTCGACAGGGGGCTGGCTACACCTTC. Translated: CASSPRQGAGYTF.

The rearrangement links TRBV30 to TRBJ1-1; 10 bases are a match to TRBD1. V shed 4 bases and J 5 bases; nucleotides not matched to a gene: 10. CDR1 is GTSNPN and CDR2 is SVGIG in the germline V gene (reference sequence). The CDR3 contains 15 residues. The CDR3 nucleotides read TGTGCCTGGATGAATCCCGCGGGACAGGGGACTGAAGCTTTCTTT. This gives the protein CAWMNPAGQGTEAFF.

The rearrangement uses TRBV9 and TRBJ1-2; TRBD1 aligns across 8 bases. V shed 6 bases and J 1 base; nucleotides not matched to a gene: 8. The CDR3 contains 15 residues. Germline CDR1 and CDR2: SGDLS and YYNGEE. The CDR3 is CASTPGGRGNYGYTF. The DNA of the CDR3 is TGTGCCAGCACCCCAGGGGGCAGGGGTAACTATGGCTACACCTTC. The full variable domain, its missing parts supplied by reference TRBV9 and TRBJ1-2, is DSGVTQTPKHLITATGQRVTLRCSPRSGDLSVYWYQQSLDQGLQFLIQYYNGEERAKGNILERFSAQQFPDLHSELNLSSLELGDSALYFCASTPGGRGNYGYTFGSGTRLTVV.

Here the CDR3 DNA reads TGTGCCAGCAAAACAGGGGGCGCTTCTAATGAAAAACTGTTTTTT. It specifies CASKTGGASNEKLFF. The chain recombines TRBV5-6 with TRBJ1-4; 9 positions agree with TRBD1. Per the germline V gene, CDR1 is SGHDT and CDR2 is YYEEEE. The junction had 6 bases not matched to a gene; V was cut back by 6 bases and J by 3 bases. This CDR3 spans 15 amino acids.

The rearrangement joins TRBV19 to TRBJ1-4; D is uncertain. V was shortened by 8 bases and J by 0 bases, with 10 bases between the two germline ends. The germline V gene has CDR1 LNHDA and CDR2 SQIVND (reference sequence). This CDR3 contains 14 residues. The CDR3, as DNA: TGTGCCAGTGCTACCGGGACAACTAATGAAAAACTGTTTTTT. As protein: CASATGTTNEKLFF.

CDR3 DNA: TGTGCCAGCAGCTTGACAGGGCTGAACACTGAAGCTTTCTTT. Amino acids: CASSLTGLNTEAFF. The genes are TRBV7-9 and TRBJ1-1, with 7 bases aligning to TRBD1. Germline assignment: CDR1 SEHNR and CDR2 FQNEAQ (reference sequence). The length of the CDR3 is 14 residues. Unmatched junction bases numbered 1, after V lost 3 bases and J lost 0 bases.

The CDR3 region has the DNA TGTGCCATCAGTCTGGGGGGGAGCACTGAAGCTTTCTTT. As protein: CAISLGGSTEAFF. The gene calls are TRBV10-3 and TRBJ1-1; tentatively, D is TRBD1 (5 bases). The V and J ends lost 5 bases and 4 bases respectively, with 11 bases between them. CDR3 length: 13 residues. Per germline, CDR1 ENHRY and CDR2 SYGVKD.

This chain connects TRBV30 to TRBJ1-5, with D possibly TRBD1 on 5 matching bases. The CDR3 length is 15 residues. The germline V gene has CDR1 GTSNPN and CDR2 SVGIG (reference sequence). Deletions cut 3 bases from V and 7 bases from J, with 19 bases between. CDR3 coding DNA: TGTGCCTGGAGCCTCGGGAGGGGAGGACTACAGCCCCAGCATTTT. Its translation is CAWSLGRGGLQPQHF. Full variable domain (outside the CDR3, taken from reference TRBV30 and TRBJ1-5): SQTIHQWPATLVQPVGSPLSLECTVEGTSNPNLYWYRQAAGRGLQLLFYSVGIGQISSEVPQNLSASRPQDRQFILSSKKLLLSDSGFYLCAWSLGRGGLQPQHFGDGTRLSIL.

CDR3 region: CASSFLGEVGTEAFF. The CDR3 nucleotides are TGTGCCAGCAGCTTCTTAGGCGAGGTCGGCACTGAAGCTTTCTTT. The chain recombines TRBV5-6 with TRBJ1-1; D uncertain. The germline CDR1 and CDR2 sequences are SGHDT and YYEEEE. The V end was cut by 2 bases, the J end by 4 bases, with 15 bases between. CDR3 length: 15 amino acids.

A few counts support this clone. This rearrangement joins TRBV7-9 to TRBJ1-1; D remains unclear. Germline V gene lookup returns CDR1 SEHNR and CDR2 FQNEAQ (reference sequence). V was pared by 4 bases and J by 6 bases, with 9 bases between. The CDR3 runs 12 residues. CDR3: CASSSKSAEAFF. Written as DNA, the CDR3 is TGTGCCAGCAGCTCGAAGAGCGCTGAAGCTTTCTTT.

CDR3 residues: CASRPGGPRGEQYF. The CDR3 DNA reads TGTGCCAGCCGACCGGGGGGGCCTCGGGGCGAGCAGTACTTC. The rearrangement links TRBV27 to TRBJ2-7; 8 positions agree with TRBD2. The CDR3 runs 14 residues. Germline V gene lookup returns CDR1 MNHEY and CDR2 SMNVEV (reference sequence). V shed 8 bases, J shed 6 bases, and the junction held 12 bases outside the gene matches.

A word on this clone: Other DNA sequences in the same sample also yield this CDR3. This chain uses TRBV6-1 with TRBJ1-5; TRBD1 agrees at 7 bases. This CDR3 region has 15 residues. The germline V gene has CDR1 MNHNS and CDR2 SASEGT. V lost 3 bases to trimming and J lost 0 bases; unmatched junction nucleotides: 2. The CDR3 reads CASSERGRSNQPQHF. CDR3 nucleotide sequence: TGTGCCAGCAGTGAGAGGGGGCGTAGCAATCAGCCCCAGCATTTT.

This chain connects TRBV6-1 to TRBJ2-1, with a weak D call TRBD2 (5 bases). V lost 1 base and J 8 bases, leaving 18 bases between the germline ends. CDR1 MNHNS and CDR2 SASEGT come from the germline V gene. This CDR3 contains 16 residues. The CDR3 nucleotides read TGTGCCAGCAGTGAAGGGTATGGACGGGGTTTGGATGAGCAGTTCTTC. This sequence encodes CASSEGYGRGLDEQFF.